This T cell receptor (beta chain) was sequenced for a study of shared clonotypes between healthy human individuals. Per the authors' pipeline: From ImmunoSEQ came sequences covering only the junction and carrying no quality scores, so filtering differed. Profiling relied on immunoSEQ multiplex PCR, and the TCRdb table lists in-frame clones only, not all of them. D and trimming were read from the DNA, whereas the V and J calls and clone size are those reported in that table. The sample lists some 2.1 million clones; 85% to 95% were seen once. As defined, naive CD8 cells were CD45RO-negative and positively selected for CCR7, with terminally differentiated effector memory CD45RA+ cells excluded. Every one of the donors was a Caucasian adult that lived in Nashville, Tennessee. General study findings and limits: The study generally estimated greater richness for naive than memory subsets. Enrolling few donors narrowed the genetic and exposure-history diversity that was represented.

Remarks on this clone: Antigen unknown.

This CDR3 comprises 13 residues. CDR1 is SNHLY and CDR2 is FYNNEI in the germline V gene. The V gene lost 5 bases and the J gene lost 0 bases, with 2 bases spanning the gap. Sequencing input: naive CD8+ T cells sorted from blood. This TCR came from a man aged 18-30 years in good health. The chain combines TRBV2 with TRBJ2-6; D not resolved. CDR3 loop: CASSSSGANVLTF. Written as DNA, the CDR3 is TGTGCCAGCAGTAGCTCTGGGGCCAACGTCCTGACTTTC.